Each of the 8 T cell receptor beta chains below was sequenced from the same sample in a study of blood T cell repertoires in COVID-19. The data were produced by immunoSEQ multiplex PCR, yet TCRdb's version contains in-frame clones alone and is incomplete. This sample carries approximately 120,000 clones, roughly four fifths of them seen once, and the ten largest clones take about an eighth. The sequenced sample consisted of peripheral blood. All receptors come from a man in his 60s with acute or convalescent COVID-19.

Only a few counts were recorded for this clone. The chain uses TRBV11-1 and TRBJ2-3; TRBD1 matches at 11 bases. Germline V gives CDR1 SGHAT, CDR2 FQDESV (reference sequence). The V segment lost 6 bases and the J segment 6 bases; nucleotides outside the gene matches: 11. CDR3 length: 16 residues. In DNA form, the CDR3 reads TGTGCCAGCAGTTCAACCTGGGACAGGGGGGCGGATACGCAGTATTTT. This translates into CASSSTWDRGADTQYF.

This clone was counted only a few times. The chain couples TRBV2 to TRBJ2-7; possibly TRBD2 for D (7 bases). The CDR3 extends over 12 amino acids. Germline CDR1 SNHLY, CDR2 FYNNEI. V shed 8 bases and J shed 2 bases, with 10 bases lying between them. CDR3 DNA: TGTGCCAGCGGGGGGGACACCTACGAGCAGTACTTC. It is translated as CASGGDTYEQYF.

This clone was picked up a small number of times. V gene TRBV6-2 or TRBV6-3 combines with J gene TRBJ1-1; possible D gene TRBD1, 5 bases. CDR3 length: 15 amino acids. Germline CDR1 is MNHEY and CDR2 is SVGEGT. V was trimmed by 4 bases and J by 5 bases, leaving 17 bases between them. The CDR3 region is CASSLDTSEWTEAFF. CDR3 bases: TGTGCCAGCAGTTTGGACACGTCGGAATGGACTGAAGCTTTCTTT.

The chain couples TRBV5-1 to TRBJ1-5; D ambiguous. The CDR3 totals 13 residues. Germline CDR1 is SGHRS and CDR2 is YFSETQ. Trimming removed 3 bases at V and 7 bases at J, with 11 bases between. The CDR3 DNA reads TGCGCCAGCAGCTCCCACACGGGGCAGCCCCAGCATTTT. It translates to CASSSHTGQPQHF.

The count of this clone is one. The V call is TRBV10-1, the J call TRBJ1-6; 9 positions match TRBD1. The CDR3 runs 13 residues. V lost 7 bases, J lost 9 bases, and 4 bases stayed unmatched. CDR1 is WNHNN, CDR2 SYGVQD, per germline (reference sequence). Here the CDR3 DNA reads TGCGCCAGCAACTTGGGACAGGGTTCACCCCTCCACTTT. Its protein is CASNLGQGSPLHF.

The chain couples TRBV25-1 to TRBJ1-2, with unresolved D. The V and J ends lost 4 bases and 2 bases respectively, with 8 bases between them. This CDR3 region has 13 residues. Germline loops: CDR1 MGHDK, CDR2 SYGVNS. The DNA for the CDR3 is TGTGCCAGCAGTGCCCACGGGAACTATGGCTACACCTTC. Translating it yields CASSAHGNYGYTF.

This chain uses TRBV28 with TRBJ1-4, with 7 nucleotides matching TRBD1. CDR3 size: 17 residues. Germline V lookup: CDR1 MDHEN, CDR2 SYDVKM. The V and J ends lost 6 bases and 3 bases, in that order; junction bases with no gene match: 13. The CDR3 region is CASRPHSGTASNEKLFF. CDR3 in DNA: TGTGCCAGCAGGCCACACTCCGGGACAGCCTCTAATGAAAAACTGTTTTTT.

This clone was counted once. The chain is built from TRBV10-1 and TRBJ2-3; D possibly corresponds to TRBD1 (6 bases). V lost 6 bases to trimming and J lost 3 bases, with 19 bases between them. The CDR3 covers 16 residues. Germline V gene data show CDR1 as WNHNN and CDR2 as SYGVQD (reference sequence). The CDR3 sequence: CASSETGMDYTDTQYF. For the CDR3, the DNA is TGCGCCAGCAGCGAAACAGGGATGGATTATACAGATACGCAGTATTTT.